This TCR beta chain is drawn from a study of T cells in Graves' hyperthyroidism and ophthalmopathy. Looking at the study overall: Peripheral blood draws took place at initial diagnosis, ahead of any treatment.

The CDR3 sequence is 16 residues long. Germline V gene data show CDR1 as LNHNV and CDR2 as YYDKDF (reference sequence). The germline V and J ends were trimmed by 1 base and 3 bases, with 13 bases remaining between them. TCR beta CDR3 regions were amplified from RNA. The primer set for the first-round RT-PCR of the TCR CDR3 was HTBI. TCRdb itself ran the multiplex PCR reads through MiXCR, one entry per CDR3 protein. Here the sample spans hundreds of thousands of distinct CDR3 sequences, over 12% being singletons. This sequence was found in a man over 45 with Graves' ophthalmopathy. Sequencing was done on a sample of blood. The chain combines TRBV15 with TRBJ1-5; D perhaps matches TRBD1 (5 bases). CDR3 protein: CATSRAVGRVNQPQHF. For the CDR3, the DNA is TGTGCCACCAGCAGAGCAGTAGGCAGGGTCAATCAGCCCCAGCATTTT.